The T cell receptor beta chain described here comes from a study of blood T cell repertoires in COVID-19. At the level of the study: Italy, Spain and the United States were the sources of the convalescent and acute COVID-19 samples.

This CDR3 is 12 amino acids long. CDR1 is MDHEN, CDR2 SYDVKM, per germline. Between the trimmed V and J ends, which lost 3 bases and 8 bases, there was a span of 7 bases. In the original analysis: Estimated nucleated cell counts came from reference gene primer amplification. TCRdb's copy holds only in-frame clones and misses some; the assay was immunoSEQ multiplex PCR. That table furnishes V, J and clone size, whereas the DNA furnished D and trimming. The sample lists approximately 45,000 clones, about 89% occurring once. This clone was observed a handful of times. The chain is built from TRBV28 and TRBJ1-4, with D perhaps TRBD1 (6 bases). The sample comprised peripheral blood. The clonotype originates from a human donor in a cohort sampled during active COVID-19. The CDR3 nucleotides are TGTGCCAGCAGTTTCAGGGGAGAAAAACTGTTTTTT. Translating gives CASSFRGEKLFF. Combining the CDR3 with reference TRBV28 and TRBJ1-4 gives the whole variable domain DVKVTQSSRYLVKRTGEKVFLECVQDMDHENMFWYRQDPGLGLRLIYFSYDVKMKEKGDIPEGYSVSREKKERFSLILESASTNQTSMYLCASSFRGEKLFFGSGTQLSVL.